The 9 T cell receptor beta chains presented below share a single source sample, sequenced in a study of blood T cells in healthy people across ages. The use of a sample-barcoded 5' primer and a J-beta primer mix characterized a second PCR of roughly 6 to 11 cycles. One entry per CDR3 protein results from TCRdb running MiXCR on the 5' RACE reads. The data show around 900,000 distinct CDR3 sequences, with about 51% seen just once and about a fifth held by the top ten. Sequencing was carried out using blood. The receptors here all came from a woman between 55 and 75 years old in good health.

V gene TRBV5-8 combines with J gene TRBJ2-1; no clear D gene. CDR3 length: 13 amino acids. Germline CDR1 and CDR2: SGHTS and YDEGEE. Trimming took off 2 bases at V and 8 bases at J, with 11 bases between the two ends. The CDR3, as DNA: TGTGCCAGCAGCTTATACGGATACGATGAGCAGTTCTTC. Amino acid sequence: CASSLYGYDEQFF.

This clonotype has more than one count but fewer than ten. The chain combines TRBV4-3 with TRBJ2-7; TRBD2 aligns across 9 bases. The J segment lost 3 bases and the V segment lost 3 bases, leaving 6 bases of the junction unmatched. The CDR3 totals 15 residues. The germline CDR1 and CDR2 sequences are LGHNA and YSLEER. This CDR3 reads CASSHASGTIYEQYF. Here the CDR3 DNA reads TGCGCCAGCAGCCACGCTAGCGGGACCATCTACGAGCAGTACTTC.

This chain joins TRBV20-1 and TRBJ2-1; 7 positions match TRBD2. This CDR3 region has 16 residues. The ends lost 1 base at V and 2 bases at J; junction bases unmatched: 8. Germline V lookup: CDR1 DFQATT, CDR2 SNEGSKA (reference sequence). This chain's CDR3 is CSARARASGPYNEQFF. The CDR3 DNA sequence: TGCAGTGCTAGAGCCCGGGCTAGCGGACCCTACAATGAGCAGTTCTTC.

The sample holds a few counts of this clonotype. This chain uses TRBV28 with TRBJ2-5; possibly TRBD2 for D (6 bases). Germline V gene sequence: CDR1 MDHEN, CDR2 SYDVKM. CDR3 length: 15 residues. The V end was cut by 1 base, the J end by 1 base, with 10 bases between. CDR3 region: CASSLSRTIQETQYF. The CDR3 region has the DNA TGTGCCAGCAGTTTATCCAGGACTATCCAAGAGACCCAGTACTTC. Variable domain in full (rest from reference TRBV28 and TRBJ2-5): DVKVTQSSRYLVKRTGEKVFLECVQDMDHENMFWYRQDPGLGLRLIYFSYDVKMKEKGDIPEGYSVSREKKERFSLILESASTNQTSMYLCASSLSRTIQETQYFGPGTRLLVL.

The V and J genes are TRBV20-1 and TRBJ2-1; 9 nucleotides align to TRBD1. The germline CDR1 and CDR2 sequences are DFQATT and SNEGSKA (reference sequence). V shed 6 bases and J 6 bases; nucleotides not matched to a gene: 9. The CDR3 is made up of 14 amino acids. Written as DNA, the CDR3 is TGCAGTGCCCGGCGGACAGGGGAGGGCAATGAGCAGTTCTTC. Translated: CSARRTGEGNEQFF.

This clonotype has more than one count but fewer than ten. This chain links TRBV20-1 with TRBJ2-7; 7 bases are a match to TRBD2. V shed 6 bases and J 4 bases; nucleotides not matched to a gene: 15. Per the germline V gene, CDR1 is DFQATT and CDR2 is SNEGSKA (reference sequence). This CDR3 has 15 amino acids. CDR3 nucleotides: TGCAGTGCCATACGGTTCCAACAGCGGGGATACGAGCAGTACTTC. It specifies CSAIRFQQRGYEQYF.

Only a few counts were recorded for this clonotype. The chain couples TRBV29-1 to TRBJ1-2, with 8 bases aligning to TRBD1. The CDR3 extends over 14 amino acids. Germline assignment: CDR1 SQVTM and CDR2 ANQGSEA. The V gene end was trimmed by 7 bases and the J gene end by 8 bases; junction bases not matched to a gene: 15. The CDR3 region has the DNA TGCAGCGCCCGACTGGACAGGGTAGGAGAAGGCTACACCTTC. Translation gives CSARLDRVGEGYTF.

The chain couples TRBV6-4 to TRBJ2-7, with 10 nucleotides matching TRBD2. This CDR3 spans 15 amino acids. Per the germline V gene, CDR1 is MRHNA and CDR2 is SNTAGT. Trimming removed 4 bases from V and 4 bases from J; junction bases left unmatched: 7. Here the CDR3 reads CASSGPAGGTYEQYF. For the CDR3, the DNA is TGTGCCAGCAGTGGGCCAGCGGGAGGGACATACGAGCAGTACTTC.

This clonotype came up a few times. V gene TRBV20-1 combines with J gene TRBJ2-6; no definite D call. CDR3 length: 13 residues. Deletions cut 6 bases from V and 4 bases from J, with 10 bases between. CDR1 and CDR2 from the germline V gene are DFQATT and SNEGSKA (reference sequence). For the CDR3, the DNA is TGCAGTGCGCAACCTTACGGGGCCAACGTCCTGACTTTC. Translating gives CSAQPYGANVLTF.